What follows are 16 T cell receptor delta chains derived from one specimen sequenced in a study of γδ T cells in repeated Plasmodium falciparum infection (dated by TCRdb to the early 2020s). For bulk TCR repertoire analysis, Vgamma9/Vdelta2+ and Vdelta2-negative gammadelta T cell populations were isolated by flow sorting from peripheral blood mononuclear cells. The library was produced with multiplex PCR. The data were produced on an Illumina MiSeq. Identical DNA sequences were merged into single rows after TCRdb reprocessed the public reads with CATT. This sample gives 75,000 to 95,000 delta-chain clones in total; over 0.75% of them show up just once. The top ten clones comprise 9.6% of the sample. The sample consisted of gamma-delta T cells from blood. The receptor set was obtained from a pool of human donors (malaria-infected and uninfected, not separated).

In this sample, this clone turned up a few times. TCRdb lists the protein of a much larger clone for this DNA, which differs at residue 15, so this is likely a read error; the protein given here is translated from the DNA itself. The chain couples TRDV1 to TRDJ1; D is perhaps TRDD3 (7 bases). Germline matching of the DNA provided the J gene here, since TCRdb leaves it blank. The germline V gene has CDR1 TSWWSYY and CDR2 QGS. The CDR3 covers 23 residues. V was cut by 5 bases and J by 0 bases, with 37 bases left in between. The CDR3 DNA sequence: TGTGCTCTTGGGTCCTGTGCTCCTACTCCTTGGGATTGGGGGACACCCTACACCGATAAACTCATCTTT. Protein: CALGSCAPTPWDWGTPYTDKLIF.

This clone was detected a few times. Since a far larger clone is one base different, this is likely a read error. Other DNA sequences from this sample encode an identical CDR3 as well. The chain uses TRDV1 and TRDJ1; D is perhaps TRDD3 (6 bases). This CDR3 is 20 amino acids long. Looked up from germline, CDR1 is TSWWSYY and CDR2 is QGS. The V and J ends lost 2 bases and 5 bases respectively, with 30 bases between them. The CDR3 DNA reads as TGTGCTCTTGGGGAAGGCGTAGCCTCCTCTCTTACTGGGTGCACTGATAAACTCATCTTT. Translated: CALGEGVASSLTGCTDKLIF.

This clone was counted between two and nine times. TCRdb records a much larger clone's protein for this DNA, with a difference at residue 5 that likely arises from a read error; the protein given is the translation of the DNA. The genes are TRDV2 and TRDJ1; D is perhaps TRDD3 (5 bases). Since TCRdb gives no J gene, matching the DNA to germline was used here to assign it. Germline V CDR1 and CDR2: GEAIGNYY, EKD. Trimming stripped 3 bases from V and 0 bases from J, with 13 bases between. The CDR3 is made up of 15 amino acids. CDR3 nucleotide sequence: TGTGCCTGTGACGCCGTAGGGATTTACACCGATAAACTCATCTTT. This sequence encodes CACDAVGIYTDKLIF.

This clone was detected many times. The rearrangement links TRDV2 to TRDJ3, with 7 bases matching TRDD3. Trimming removed 1 base from V and 1 base from J; junction bases left unmatched: 3. This CDR3 is built from 17 residues. Germline V gives CDR1 GEAIGNYY, CDR2 EKD. CDR3 DNA sequence: TGTGCCTGTGACACTACTGGGGATTCCTGGGACACCCGACAGATGTTTTTC. Translated, it gives CACDTTGDSWDTRQMFF.

On this clone: TCRdb's protein for this DNA is that of a much larger clone and differs from the translation at residue 11, likely a read error; the protein shown is the DNA translation. The V gene call is TRDV1, and the J gene call is absent. The CDR3 is 12 amino acids. Germline assignment: CDR1 TSWWSYY and CDR2 QGS. CDR3 coding DNA: TGTGCTCTTGGGGAACCAGCGCATAAACTCACCTTT. Its protein product is CALGEPAHKLTF.

This clone was seen repeatedly, ten times or more. This is likely an artifact of a read error, given a far larger clone one base away. This sample also contains other DNA sequences that code for the same CDR3. J is TRDJ1 and V is TRDV2, with 8 bases that match TRDD3. The CDR3 covers 15 residues. From germline, CDR1 is GEAIGNYY and CDR2 EKD. CDR3: CACDVLGVYTDKLIF. The CDR3 DNA is TGTGCCTGTGACGTACTGGGGGTTTACACCGATAAGCTCATCTTT.

Remarks on this clone: Since a far larger clone is one base different, this is likely a read error. The sample contains more than one DNA sequence encoding this CDR3. This chain connects TRAV36/DV7 to TRDJ1, with D uncertain. The V end was cut by 3 bases, the J end by 2 bases, with 8 bases between. CDR3 length: 12 amino acids. Germline V gene lookup returns CDR1 VTNFRS and CDR2 LTSSGIE (reference sequence). Here the CDR3 reads CAVVTTTDKLIF. The CDR3, as DNA: TGTGCTGTGGTGACGACTACCGATAAACTCATCTTT.

On this clone itself: The protein TCRdb gives is from a much larger clone and does not agree with this DNA's translation at residue 6, likely a read error; the protein shown here comes from the DNA. This chain joins TRAV36/DV7 and TRDJ1, with 7 positions matching TRDD3. Trimming took 4 bases from V and 0 from J; bases not matched to a gene: 18. This CDR3 has 18 residues. Germline lookup yields CDR1 VTNFRS and CDR2 LTSSGIE (reference sequence). CDR3 protein: CAVMRLGDKGPYTDKLIF. DNA of the CDR3: TGTGCTGTGATGCGTCTCGGGGATAAGGGGCCGTACACCGATAAACTCATCTTT.

This clone has ten or more counts. It differs at one base from a far larger clone, so likely a read error. Distinct nucleotide sequences in the sample also encode this CDR3. This rearrangement joins TRDV2 to TRDJ1, with 10 bases fitting TRDD3. V dropped 0 bases and J dropped 3; count of bases not matched to a gene: 12. Germline values: CDR1 GEAIGNYY, CDR2 EKD. The CDR3 is made up of 18 amino acids. In nucleotides, the CDR3 is TGTGCCTGTGACACCGTCGGCACTGGGGGATCCCTCCCCGATAAACTCATCTTT. It is translated as CACDTVGTGGSLPDKLIF.

This clone was recorded many times. The CDR3 reads CALALITRYTDKLIF. In DNA, the CDR3 is TGTGCTCTTGCCCTAATTACCCGGTACACCGATAAACTCATCTTT. V gene TRDV1 combines with J gene TRDJ1; D unresolved. V was pared by 7 bases and J by 0 bases, with 15 bases between. The CDR3 is 15 residues long. Germline values: CDR1 TSWWSYY, CDR2 QGS.

This clone showed up just a few times. The protein recorded in TCRdb matches a much larger clone and deviates from this DNA's translation at residue 15, suggesting a read error; the protein here is obtained by translating the DNA. The chain combines TRDV3 with TRDJ1; 8 nucleotides match TRDD2. Matching the DNA to germline supplied the J gene, which TCRdb does not give. CDR3 length: 20 residues. Germline V gene lookup returns CDR1 TVYSNPD and CDR2 GDNSRS (reference sequence). Losses at the gene ends were 1 base for V and 3 bases for J; bases not matched to a gene: 25. The CDR3 DNA reads TGTGCCTTTACTGGCCTTCCTATTATCGTTAGCCCAAGAACGTCCGATAAACTCATCTTT. This translates into CAFTGLPIIVSPRTSDKLIF.

This clone was observed a few times. With only one base between it and a far larger clone, this is likely a read error. The same CDR3 also results from other DNA sequences found in this sample. The rearrangement uses TRDV1 and TRDJ1, with TRDD3 as a possible D gene (7 bases). The V gene lost 2 bases and the J gene lost 7 bases, with 26 bases spanning the gap. Germline values: CDR1 TSWWSYY, CDR2 QGS. There are 18 residues in the CDR3. DNA of the CDR3: TGTGCTCTTGGGGAAAGGCCTTCCCGTGACCTGGGGGCGCTTAAACTCATCTTT. Protein: CALGERPSRDLGALKLIF.

Concerning this clone itself: A far larger clone is one nucleotide away, so this likely arose from a read error. The same CDR3 also results from other DNA sequences found in this sample. This rearrangement joins TRDV1 to TRDJ1; tentative D call: TRDD2 (5 bases). TCRdb carries no J gene annotation; the J gene was assigned here by matching the DNA with germline. Trimming shortened V by 3 bases and J by 2 bases, and 22 bases separated the two germline ends. The CDR3 consists of 18 residues. The germline V gene has CDR1 TSWWSYY and CDR2 QGS. CDR3 DNA sequence: TGTGCTCTTGGGGACTTTCCCCCGTTTCCTGGTCGAACCGATAAACTCATCTTT. Amino acid sequence: CALGDFPPFPGRTDKLIF.

There are a few counts of this clone. The protein given by TCRdb reflects a much larger clone and differs at residue 9 from this DNA's translation, likely from a read error; the protein shown is the DNA's translation. The chain uses TRDV2 and TRDJ3; D ambiguous. Assignment of the J gene here rests on matching the DNA to germline, because TCRdb gives none. This CDR3 spans 21 amino acids. Germline loops: CDR1 GEAIGNYY, CDR2 EKD. V was shortened by 0 bases and J by 0 bases, with 20 bases between the two germline ends. The CDR3 here is CACDTVDARAFSSWDTRQMFF. The CDR3 DNA reads as TGTGCCTGTGACACCGTCGACGCTCGCGCCTTTAGCTCCTGGGACACCCGACAGATGTTTTTC.

Details on this clone: A far more abundant clone sits one base away, making this likely a read error. The same CDR3 also results from other DNA sequences found in this sample. The chain couples TRDV2 to TRDJ1; a weak D match, TRDD3 (5 bases). TCRdb lists no J gene, so it was determined here by aligning the DNA to germline. The CDR3 contains 16 residues. Germline assignment: CDR1 GEAIGNYY and CDR2 EKD. V lost 3 bases, J lost 7 bases, and 23 bases lay in between. The CDR3 DNA reads as TGTGCCTGTGACGGGATCCAGGAGGGCCCGAGGGGTAAACTCATCTTT. It encodes CACDGIQEGPRGKLIF.

This clone was counted a few times. TCRdb's protein for this DNA is that of a much larger clone and differs from the translation at residue 15, likely a read error; the protein shown is the DNA translation. No J gene was called, and the V gene is TRDV1; TRDD3, the table's D call, was not compared with the DNA. The CDR3 runs 17 residues. Germline V CDR1 and CDR2: TSWWSYY, QGS. The CDR3 DNA reads as TGTGCTCTTGGGGAACGGGGCGTACTGGGGGATACCCGTAAACCCATCTTT. This gives the protein CALGERGVLGDTRKPIF.